This T cell receptor (beta chain) was sequenced in a study of vaccination and CD4 T cells after COVID-19. The germline V gene encodes CDR1 DFQATT and CDR2 SNEGSKA (reference sequence). CDR3 length equals 14 residues. The V gene lost 1 base and the J gene lost 4 bases, with 11 bases spanning the gap. In TCRdb, the PCR reads were re-called with MiXCR into one record per CDR3 protein. This repertoire shows 15,000 to 20,000 distinct CDR3 sequences, 60% to 80% found once; its top ten account for under 1.2%. The chain employs TRBV20-1 and TRBJ1-5; tentative D call: TRBD1 (5 bases). This clonotype was obtained from a human donor who had recovered from COVID-19. Sequenced here: CD4+ T cells from blood, sampled before SARS-CoV-2 vaccination. CDR3 residues: CSARVGGGNQPQHF. The CDR3 bases are TGCAGTGCTAGAGTGGGCGGGGGGAATCAGCCCCAGCATTTT.